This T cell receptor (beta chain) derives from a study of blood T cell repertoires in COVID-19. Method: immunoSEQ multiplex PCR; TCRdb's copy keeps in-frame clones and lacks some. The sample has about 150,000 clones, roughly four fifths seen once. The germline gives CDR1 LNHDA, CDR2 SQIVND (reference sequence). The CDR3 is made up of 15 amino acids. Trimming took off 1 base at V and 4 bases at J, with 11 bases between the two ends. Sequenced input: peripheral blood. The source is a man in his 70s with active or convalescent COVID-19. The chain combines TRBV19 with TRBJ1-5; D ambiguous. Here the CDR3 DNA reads TGTGCCAGTAGTATAGCGCGGCAGAGGAATCAGCCCCAGCATTTT. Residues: CASSIARQRNQPQHF.